This is a list of T cell receptor beta chains from one sample in a study of cytomegalovirus exposure and HLA in healthy donors. Sequencing used immunoSEQ multiplex PCR; TCRdb keeps in-frame clones, though not all of them. The table shows more than 95,000 clones, with 70% to 75% occurring only once. Material for sequencing was PBMCs. These receptors were taken from a middle-aged man in good health and CMV-seronegative. CDR3s include the opening cysteine and the closing phenylalanine or tryptophan. D genes are given only for firm matches. Expanded clones get a size class; other rows say once, few or many, or leave the size out.

>TRBJ2-7|TRBV7-6|NA|NA
TGTGCCAGCAGCCTAGAGGCGGCTAGCAATTACGAGCAGTACTTC
CASSLEAASNYEQYF
>TRBJ2-5|TRBV7-2|NA|TRBD1
TGTGCCAGCAGCTTCAGGGGGCCCCAAGAGACCCAGTACTTC
CASSFRGPQETQYF
>TRBJ2-5|TRBV7-9|NA|TRBD1
TGTGCCAGCAGCTTCCAGGGGGCTTTTGAAAAGACCCAGTACTTC
CASSFQGAFEKTQYF
>TRBJ2-1|TRBV5-1|NA|TRBD2
TGCGCCAGCAGCCCGGGGACTAGCGGGGGTGATGAGCAGTTCTTC
CASSPGTSGGDEQFF
>TRBJ2-1|TRBV6-4|once|TRBD2
TGTGCCAGCAGTACCTTCGGGGGGGGGTACAATGAGCAGTTCTTC
CASSTFGGGYNEQFF
>TRBJ2-1|TRBV6-5|NA|TRBD2
TGTGCCAGCACGGGCGGGAGGGCCTTATTCTTC
CASTGGRALFF
>TRBJ2-2|TRBV6-6|few|NA
TGTGCCAGCAGTTACCCCTCGGGGTCCGGGGAGCTGTTTTTT
CASSYPSGSGELFF
>TRBJ1-2|TRBV4-3|NA|TRBD1
TGCGCCAGCAGCCAAACCGGGACAGGATATGGCTACACCTTC
CASSQTGTGYGYTF
>TRBJ1-4|TRBV5-1|few|TRBD1
TGCGCCAGCAGAGACAGGGGAATGGGGGATGAAAAACTGTTTTTT
CASRDRGMGDEKLFF
>TRBJ1-4|TRBV7-8|NA|TRBD1
TGTGCCAGCAGCCGCGACAGGGAAGTCAAAGCTAATGAAAAACTGTTTTTT
CASSRDREVKANEKLFF
>TRBJ1-3|TRBV5-1|NA|NA
TGCGCCAGCAGCCACCAGAAGTCCGTACCTGTCTCTGGAAACACCATATATTTT
CASSHQKSVPVSGNTIYF
>TRBJ2-1|TRBV4-3|once|NA
TGCGCCAGCAGCCAAGATCAGGGGGGATACAATGAGCAGTTCTTC
CASSQDQGGYNEQFF
>TRBJ2-2|TRBV5-1|NA|TRBD1
TGCGCCAGCAGCTCGACAGGGGATAGTACCGGGGAGCTGTTTTTT
CASSSTGDSTGELFF
>TRBJ2-7|TRBV11-2|NA|TRBD1
TGTGCCAGCAGCCTACTCCGGGACAGGGTCTACGAGCAGTACTTC
CASSLLRDRVYEQYF
>TRBJ1-3|TRBV28|NA|NA
TGTGCCAGCAGAGCCCGGGGGGGAAAAAGAAACACCATATATTTT
CASRARGGKRNTIYF
>TRBJ2-7|TRBV2|few|NA
TGTGCCAGCGGAGACGTGGTAAGGGAGCAGTACTTC
CASGDVVREQYF